The 5 T cell receptor beta chains given below trace back to one sample, sequenced in a study of technical replicates of blood from several donors. Assay: immunoSEQ multiplex PCR; the TCRdb copy retains only in-frame clones and omits some. The top ten hold 0.24% of the sample, which has tens of thousands of clones, 93% seen once. The sequenced material came from T cells isolated from PBMCs. The receptors stem from a human donor in good health.

The chain combines TRBV6-1 with TRBJ2-7, with D maybe TRBD1 (6 bases). CDR3 length: 14 amino acids. Germline CDR1 is MNHNS and CDR2 is SASEGT. V was cut by 0 bases and J by 2 bases, with 8 bases left in between. The CDR3 DNA follows: TGTGCCAGCAGTGAAGCAGGGGGACCCTACGAGCAGTACTTC. It encodes CASSEAGGPYEQYF.

J is TRBJ2-3 and V is TRBV4-1; a weak D match, TRBD2 (6 bases). V was trimmed by 4 bases and J by 3 bases, leaving 14 bases between them. CDR1 MGHRA and CDR2 YSYEKL come from the germline V gene. The CDR3 has 15 residues. CDR3 amino acids: CASSPARAGTDTQYF. In nucleotides, the CDR3 is TGCGCCAGCAGCCCGGCGAGGGCGGGAACAGATACGCAGTATTTT.

The chain combines TRBV2 with TRBJ2-5, with D perhaps TRBD2 (6 bases). This CDR3 region has 13 residues. V was cut by 2 bases and J by 5 bases, with 9 bases left in between. The V gene's germline CDR1 is SNHLY and CDR2 FYNNEI. CDR3 residues: CASSEWAGETQYF. The CDR3 DNA sequence: TGTGCCAGCAGTGAATGGGCGGGGGAGACCCAGTACTTC.

CDR3 protein: CASSSWTSGSVDTQYF. CDR3 coding DNA: TGTGCCAGCAGTTCCTGGACTAGCGGGAGCGTAGATACGCAGTATTTT. This rearrangement joins TRBV27 to TRBJ2-3; TRBD2 matches 13 bases. The CDR3 has 16 amino acids. Germline CDR1 and CDR2: MNHEY and SMNVEV (reference sequence). J was trimmed by 5 bases and V by 4 bases; bases with no gene match: 6.

The CDR3: CASNGATYEQYF. The CDR3 nucleotides are TGTGCCAGCAATGGAGCCACCTACGAGCAGTACTTC. The rearrangement links TRBV2 to TRBJ2-7; no clear D gene. V dropped 7 bases and J dropped 2 bases, with 9 bases sitting between them. Germline lookup yields CDR1 SNHLY and CDR2 FYNNEI. CDR3 length: 12 amino acids.